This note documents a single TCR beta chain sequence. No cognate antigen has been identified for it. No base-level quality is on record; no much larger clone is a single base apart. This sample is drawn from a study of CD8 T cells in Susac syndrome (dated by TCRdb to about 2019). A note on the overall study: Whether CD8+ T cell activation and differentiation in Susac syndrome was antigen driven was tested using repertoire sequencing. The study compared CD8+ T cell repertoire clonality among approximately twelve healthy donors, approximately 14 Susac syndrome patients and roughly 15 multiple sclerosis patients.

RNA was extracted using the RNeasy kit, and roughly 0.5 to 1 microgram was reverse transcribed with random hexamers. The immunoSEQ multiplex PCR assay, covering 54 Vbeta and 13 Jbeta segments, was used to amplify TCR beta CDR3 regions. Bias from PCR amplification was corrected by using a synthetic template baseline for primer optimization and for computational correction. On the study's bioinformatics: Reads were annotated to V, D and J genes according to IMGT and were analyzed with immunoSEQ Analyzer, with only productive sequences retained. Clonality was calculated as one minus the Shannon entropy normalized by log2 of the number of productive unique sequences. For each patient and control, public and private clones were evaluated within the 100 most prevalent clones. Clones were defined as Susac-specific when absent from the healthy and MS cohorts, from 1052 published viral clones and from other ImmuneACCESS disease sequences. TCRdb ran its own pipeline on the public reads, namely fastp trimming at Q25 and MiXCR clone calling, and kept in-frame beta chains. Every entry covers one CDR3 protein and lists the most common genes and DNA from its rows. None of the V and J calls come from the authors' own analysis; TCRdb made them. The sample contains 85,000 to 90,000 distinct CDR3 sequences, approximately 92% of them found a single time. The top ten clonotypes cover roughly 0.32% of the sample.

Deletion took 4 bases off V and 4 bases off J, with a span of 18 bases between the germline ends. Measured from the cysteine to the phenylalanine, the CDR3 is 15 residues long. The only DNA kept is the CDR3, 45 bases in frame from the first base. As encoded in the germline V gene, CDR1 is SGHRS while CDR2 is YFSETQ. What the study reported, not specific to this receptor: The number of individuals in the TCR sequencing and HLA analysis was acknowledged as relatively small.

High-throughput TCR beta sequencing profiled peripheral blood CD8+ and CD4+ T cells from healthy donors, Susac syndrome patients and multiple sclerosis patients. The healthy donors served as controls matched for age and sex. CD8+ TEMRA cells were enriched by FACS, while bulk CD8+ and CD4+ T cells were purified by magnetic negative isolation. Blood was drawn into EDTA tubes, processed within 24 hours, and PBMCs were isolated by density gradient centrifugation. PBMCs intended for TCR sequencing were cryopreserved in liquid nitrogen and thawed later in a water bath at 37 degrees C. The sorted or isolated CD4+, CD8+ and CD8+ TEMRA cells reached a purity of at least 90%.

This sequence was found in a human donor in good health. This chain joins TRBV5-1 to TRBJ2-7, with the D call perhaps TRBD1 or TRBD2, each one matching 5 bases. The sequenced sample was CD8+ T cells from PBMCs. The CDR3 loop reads CASSPAGSGTYEQYF. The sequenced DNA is TGCGCCAGCAGCCCGGCGGGCAGTGGGACGTACGAGCAGTACTTC.